This TCR beta chain is drawn from a study of post-analysis software for immune sequencing data. Across the whole study: The study covered relapsing-remitting, secondary progressive and progressive-relapsing courses of multiple sclerosis. Overall study findings and caveats: Controls had significantly higher normalized Chao1 diversity than multiple sclerosis patients. F-measure co-clustering was strong for batch-matched samples. There were roughly five TRBV segments more frequent in patients than controls, and TRBV5-6, TRBV5-1 and TRBV20-1 were among them.

The authors incorporated unique molecular identifiers into the TCR beta cDNA libraries. When about 0.95 to 10 million T cells were used, they gave roughly 490,000 cDNA molecules. Via MiXCR, TCRdb re-called the PCR reads, giving one row per CDR3 protein. The sample holds 820,000 or so distinct CDR3 sequences; 53% are singletons and the top ten take about 4.5%. Comment on this clonotype: Its matching antigen is unknown.

Losses at the gene ends were 0 bases for V and 8 bases for J; bases not matched to a gene: 5. The CDR3 is 14 amino acids. Germline V gene data show CDR1 as MRHNA and CDR2 as SNTAGT. The clonotype was recovered from a girl between 10 and 17 years old with multiple sclerosis. The V call is TRBV6-4, the J call TRBJ1-2, with TRBD1 matching 8 bases. Sequencing was performed on blood. CDR3 protein: CASSDSTGVEGYTF. The DNA for the CDR3 is TGTGCCAGCAGTGACTCGACAGGGGTTGAAGGCTACACCTTC.